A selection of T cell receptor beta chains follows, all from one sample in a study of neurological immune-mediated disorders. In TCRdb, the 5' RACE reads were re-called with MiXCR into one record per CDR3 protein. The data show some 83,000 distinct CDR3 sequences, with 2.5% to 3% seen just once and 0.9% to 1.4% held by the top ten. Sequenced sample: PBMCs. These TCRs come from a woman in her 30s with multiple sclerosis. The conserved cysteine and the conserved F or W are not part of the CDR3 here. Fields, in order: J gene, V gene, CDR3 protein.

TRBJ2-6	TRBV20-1	SARPSGAGANVLT
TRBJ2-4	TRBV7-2	ASSFRGADIQY
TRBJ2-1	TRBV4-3	ASSQALAGSYNEQF
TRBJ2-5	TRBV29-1	SVTGSATLETQY
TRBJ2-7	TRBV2	ASRGGGAGRYPEQY
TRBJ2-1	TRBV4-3	ASSHPRGQGINEQF
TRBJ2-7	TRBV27	ASSPSSGVTYEQY
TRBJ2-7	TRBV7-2	ASSTGARNEQY
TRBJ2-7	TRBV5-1	ASSLASGNYEQY
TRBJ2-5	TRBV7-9	ASSPTNFGETQY
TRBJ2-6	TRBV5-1	ASSLDLSGANVLT
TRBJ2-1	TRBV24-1	ATSDPGGTLEQF
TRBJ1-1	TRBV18	ASSINTEAF
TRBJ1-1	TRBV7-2	ASSLVPAGNTEAF
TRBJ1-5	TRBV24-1	ATSAGTANQPQH
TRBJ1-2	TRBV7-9	ASSLDSGGGYT
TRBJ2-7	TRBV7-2	ASSLALAGVYEQY
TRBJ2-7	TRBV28	ASSWNAEYEQY
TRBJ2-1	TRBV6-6	ASSYGFSRGRVNEQF
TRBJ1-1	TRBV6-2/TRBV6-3	ASRRDRGGTEAF
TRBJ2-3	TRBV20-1	SASLSGDLTDTQY
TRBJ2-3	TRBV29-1	SVAPASPDTQY
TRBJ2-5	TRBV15	ATSRDRGGEQETQY
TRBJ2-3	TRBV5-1	ASSFRGPESTDTQY
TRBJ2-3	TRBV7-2	ASSSIAGDYTDTQY
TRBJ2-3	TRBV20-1	SADKTADQFTDTQY
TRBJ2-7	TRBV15	ATSRDGLAGGHEQY
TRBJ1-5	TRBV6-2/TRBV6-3	ASSSVTGFGNQPQH
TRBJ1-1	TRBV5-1	ASSRKDGTGGKNTEAF
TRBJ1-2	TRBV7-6	ASSLSAGVYGYT
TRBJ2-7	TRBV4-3	ASSQVRAGFTSYEQY
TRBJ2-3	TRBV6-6	ASSYLEQGDTDTQY
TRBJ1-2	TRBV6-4	ASSDSIRSGAYGYT
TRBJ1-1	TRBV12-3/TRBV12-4	ASSRAGARNTEAF
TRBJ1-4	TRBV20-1	SARRGETEKLF
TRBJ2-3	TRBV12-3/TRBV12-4	ASSPGLAGADTQY
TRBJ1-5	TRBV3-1	ASSQETNQPQH
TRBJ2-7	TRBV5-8	ASSLRGYGPSSYEQY
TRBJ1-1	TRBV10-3	AIKRSWAGKNTEAF
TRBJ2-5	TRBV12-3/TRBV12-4	ASSLLGETQY
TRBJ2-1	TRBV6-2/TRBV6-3	ASRSHSFGLAGDPNEQF
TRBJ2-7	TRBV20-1	SALSGSETYEQY
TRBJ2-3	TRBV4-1	ASSHLATSGDTQY
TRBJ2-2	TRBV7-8	ASRSGRNTGELF
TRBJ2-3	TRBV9	ASSVDGDTQY
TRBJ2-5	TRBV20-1	SALNTGWETQY
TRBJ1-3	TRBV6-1	ASGDEGGNTIY
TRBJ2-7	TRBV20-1	SAISGGSYEQY
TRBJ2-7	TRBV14	ASSRRPAPTYEQY
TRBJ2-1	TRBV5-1	ASSLGSTSGSYNEQF
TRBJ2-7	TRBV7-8	ASSGGLAGEYEQY